The entry below gives a single T cell receptor beta chain sequence along with its context. This entry comes from a study of blood T cell repertoires in COVID-19. Libraries were prepared by immunoSEQ multiplex PCR; TCRdb keeps only in-frame clonotypes and omits some of them. The sample carries tens of thousands of clones, about 80% recorded once. V lost 2 bases to trimming and J lost 0 bases, with 8 bases between them. Per the germline V gene, CDR1 is SGHRS and CDR2 is YFSETQ. There are 14 residues in the CDR3. The receptor was isolated from a woman older than 75 with acute or convalescent COVID-19. The J gene is TRBJ1-1, the V gene TRBV5-1; D unclear. Sequencing used peripheral blood. The CDR3 loop is CASSLFGMNTEAFF. The DNA for the CDR3 is TGCGCCAGCAGCTTATTCGGGATGAACACTGAAGCTTTCTTT. The entire variable domain, with the rest obtained from reference TRBV5-1 and TRBJ1-1, is as follows: KAGVTQTPRYLIKTRGQQVTLSCSPISGHRSVSWYQQTPGQGLQFLFEYFSETQRNKGNFPGRFSGRQFSNSRSEMNVSTLELGDSALYLCASSLFGMNTEAFFGQGTRLTVV.